Listed below are T cell receptor beta chains from one sample, sequenced in a study of T-cell reconstitution after alpha-beta-depleted transplantation in children. TCRdb re-called the PCR reads with MiXCR, one entry per CDR3 protein. The sample lists hundreds of thousands of distinct CDR3 sequences; less than 15% were seen once. Sequenced here: PBMCs, sampled before TCRalphabeta/CD19-depleted stem cell transplant. The receptors originated from a girl between 2 and 10 years old with congenital amegakaryocytic thrombocytopenia, due to receive a stem cell transplant. Both conserved end residues are part of each CDR3. The D gene is left open where the match is weak. Size tells how often a clone was seen (once, few, many) or the class of an expanded clone, and some rows leave it out.

size: many; V: TRBV7-8; J: TRBJ2-7; D: .; DNA: TGTGCCAGCAGCTTTATCCGGCGATCCTACGAGCAGTACTTC; CDR3: CASSFIRRSYEQYF
size: many; V: TRBV6-1; J: TRBJ1-2; D: .; DNA: TGTGCCAGCAGCCTTACGTGGACAGCGGTTAACTATGGCTACACCTTC; CDR3: CASSLTWTAVNYGYTF
size: .; V: TRBV19; J: TRBJ1-1; D: TRBD1; DNA: TGTGCCAGTAGTGCCGGACAGGTCAACTTGAACACTGAAGCTTTCTTT; CDR3: CASSAGQVNLNTEAFF
size: many; V: TRBV6-5; J: TRBJ2-1; D: .; DNA: TGTGCCAGCAGCCCCGGGGACTACAATGAGCAGTTCTTC; CDR3: CASSPGDYNEQFF
size: many; V: TRBV20-1; J: TRBJ1-3; D: .; DNA: TGCAGTGCCAAAGGAAACACCATATATTTT; CDR3: CSAKGNTIYF
size: few; V: TRBV9; J: TRBJ2-1; D: .; DNA: TGTGCCAGCAGCGTAGATCTCGTAATCAATGAGCAGTTCTTC; CDR3: CASSVDLVINEQFF
size: many; V: TRBV27; J: TRBJ2-1; D: TRBD1; DNA: TGTGCCAGCAGTGCCTGGACAGGGTACAATGAGCAGTTCTTC; CDR3: CASSAWTGYNEQFF
size: .; V: TRBV5-1; J: TRBJ2-3; D: TRBD2; DNA: TGCGCCAGCAGCTTGGGTCCGAGGACTAGCGGGAGGTTTGCAGATACGCAGTATTTT; CDR3: CASSLGPRTSGRFADTQYF
size: .; V: TRBV12-3/TRBV12-4; J: TRBJ2-7; D: TRBD2; DNA: TGTGCCAGCAGTCCTGGACTAGCGGCCGCCTACGAGCAGTACTTC; CDR3: CASSPGLAAAYEQYF
size: .; V: TRBV11-1; J: TRBJ2-6; D: TRBD2; DNA: TGTGCCAGCAGCTTTAGGCCTAGCGGGGTGACTGGGGCCAACGTCCTGACTTTC; CDR3: CASSFRPSGVTGANVLTF
size: many; V: TRBV12-3/TRBV12-4; J: TRBJ2-1; D: .; DNA: TGTGCCAGCAGTCTCCTAGACGACAGTTACAATGAGCAGTTCTTC; CDR3: CASSLLDDSYNEQFF
size: .; V: TRBV30; J: TRBJ1-5; D: TRBD1; DNA: TGTGCCTGGAGTGACGACAGGGTGGATCAGCCCCAGCATTTT; CDR3: CAWSDDRVDQPQHF
size: many; V: TRBV20-1; J: TRBJ2-5; D: .; DNA: TGCAGTGCTAAAGGGCAAGAGACCCAGTACTTC; CDR3: CSAKGQETQYF
size: many; V: TRBV29-1; J: TRBJ1-1; D: .; DNA: TGCAGCGTCGATCCGACAGGCCACACTGAAGCTTTCTTT; CDR3: CSVDPTGHTEAFF
size: once; V: TRBV7-3; J: TRBJ2-1; D: .; DNA: TGTGCCAGCAGCTTAAGTCTAACTTACAATGAGCAGTTCTTC; CDR3: CASSLSLTYNEQFF
size: .; V: TRBV29-1; J: TRBJ2-7; D: TRBD1; DNA: TGCAGCGTGCTCGGTCAAGGACAGGGTACGGACGAGCAGTACTTC; CDR3: CSVLGQGQGTDEQYF
size: many; V: TRBV29-1; J: TRBJ1-2; D: .; DNA: TGCAGCGTTGAAAGCAGAAGAGGCTACACCTTC; CDR3: CSVESRRGYTF
size: .; V: TRBV12-3/TRBV12-4; J: TRBJ2-7; D: .; DNA: TGTGCCAGCGGGGACCCCTTCTACGAGCAGTACTTC; CDR3: CASGDPFYEQYF
size: .; V: TRBV5-4; J: TRBJ2-3; D: TRBD2; DNA: TGTGCCAGCAGCCAACCGGGACTAGCAAAAACAGATACGCAGTATTTT; CDR3: CASSQPGLAKTDTQYF
size: few; V: TRBV7-6; J: TRBJ2-1; D: .; DNA: TGTGCCAGCAGCCCCATAACCGGGACACAATACAATGAGCAGTTCTTC; CDR3: CASSPITGTQYNEQFF
size: many; V: TRBV7-2; J: TRBJ1-4; D: TRBD1; DNA: TGTGCCAGCAGCCGTCGGACAGGGGACGAAAAACTGTTTTTT; CDR3: CASSRRTGDEKLFF
size: many; V: TRBV6-5; J: TRBJ1-3; D: .; DNA: TGTGCCAGCAGTTATAATTACGGGTGGGCAGCTACCAACACCATATATTTT; CDR3: CASSYNYGWAATNTIYF
size: .; V: TRBV20-1; J: TRBJ2-7; D: TRBD2; DNA: TGCAGTGCTCCCTGGGGGGGTCCCTCCTACGAGCAGTACTTC; CDR3: CSAPWGGPSYEQYF
size: few; V: TRBV4-1; J: TRBJ2-1; D: .; DNA: TGCGCCAGCAGCCAAGGGGTGGCGGGAAACTCCTACAATGAGCAGTTCTTC; CDR3: CASSQGVAGNSYNEQFF
size: many; V: TRBV20-1; J: TRBJ2-1; D: .; DNA: TGCAGTGCTAGAGATCTCGACTTCAGCTCCTACAATGAGCAGTTCTTC; CDR3: CSARDLDFSSYNEQFF
size: .; V: TRBV12-3/TRBV12-4; J: TRBJ2-3; D: .; DNA: TGTGCCTGCTGTTTAGGACACCCGGGACGGGGGACAAGCACAGATACGCAGTATTTT; CDR3: CACCLGHPGRGTSTDTQYF
size: many; V: TRBV27; J: TRBJ2-7; D: .; DNA: TGTGCCAGCAGTTTCTATGCCAACAGTGACGAGCAGTACTTC; CDR3: CASSFYANSDEQYF
size: few; V: TRBV7-8; J: TRBJ2-2; D: TRBD1; DNA: TGTGCCAGCAGCATCCGGACAGGGGGCGTCGGCACCGGGGAGCTGTTTTTT; CDR3: CASSIRTGGVGTGELFF
size: few; V: TRBV4-1; J: TRBJ2-1; D: .; DNA: TGCGCCAGCAGCCGAGGGGACAATTCCTACAATGAGCAGTTCTTC; CDR3: CASSRGDNSYNEQFF
size: .; V: TRBV10-3; J: TRBJ2-4; D: TRBD2; DNA: TGTGCCATCAGTGAGTCGACTATCAAGCGGGAGGGAAACATTCAGTACTTC; CDR3: CAISESTIKREGNIQYF
size: many; V: TRBV29-1; J: TRBJ2-1; D: TRBD2; DNA: TGCAGCGTTGAAGATCTGGCTAGCGGGAATTTCTATGAGCAGTTCTTC; CDR3: CSVEDLASGNFYEQFF
size: .; V: TRBV20-1; J: TRBJ2-5; D: .; DNA: TGCAGTGCCCGAGAATGGGTGGTGGGGGAGACCCAGTACTTC; CDR3: CSAREWVVGETQYF
size: .; V: TRBV27; J: TRBJ2-3; D: TRBD2; DNA: TGTGCCAGCAGTCATCGAAAACTAGCGGGATGGCCCTCAACCGCAGATACGCAGTATTTT; CDR3: CASSHRKLAGWPSTADTQYF
size: .; V: TRBV20-1; J: TRBJ2-3; D: TRBD2; DNA: TGCAGTGCTAGAGGCCCGGTGACTAGCGCCGAGGCTAGCACAGATACGCAGTATTTT; CDR3: CSARGPVTSAEASTDTQYF
size: .; V: TRBV27; J: TRBJ2-5; D: .; DNA: TGTGCCAGCAGTTTATTGTTTCAAGAGACCCAGTACTTC; CDR3: CASSLLFQETQYF
size: many; V: TRBV20-1; J: TRBJ1-6; D: .; DNA: TGCAGTGCTAGAGTCGCGGCTGATAATTCACCCCTCCACTTT; CDR3: CSARVAADNSPLHF
size: many; V: TRBV20-1; J: TRBJ1-5; D: .; DNA: TGCAGTGCTAGAGGGGGGGGTCAGCAGCCCCAGCATTTT; CDR3: CSARGGGQQPQHF
size: many; V: TRBV20-1; J: TRBJ2-1; D: TRBD1; DNA: TGCAGTGCTAGAACTCTAGGACAGGGCCGGTCTAGGTCCTACAATGAGCAGTTCTTC; CDR3: CSARTLGQGRSRSYNEQFF
size: few; V: TRBV5-1; J: TRBJ2-7; D: TRBD2; DNA: TGCGCCAGCAGCTACCGGCTAGCGGGAGGTTGGGACGAGCAGTACTTC; CDR3: CASSYRLAGGWDEQYF
size: .; V: TRBV5-1; J: TRBJ2-1; D: .; DNA: TGCGCCAGCAGCTGGGGGGCGGGGGCCAATGAGCAGTTCTTC; CDR3: CASSWGAGANEQFF
size: many; V: TRBV7-6; J: TRBJ2-3; D: .; DNA: TGTGCCAGCAGCTTATCCCTCTCTGGCACAGATACGCAGTATTTT; CDR3: CASSLSLSGTDTQYF
size: few; V: TRBV5-1; J: TRBJ2-3; D: TRBD2; DNA: TGCGCCAGCAGCTTGAACTTAGCGGGAGGACTTAGCACAGATACGCAGTATTTT; CDR3: CASSLNLAGGLSTDTQYF
size: few; V: TRBV20-1; J: TRBJ2-1; D: .; DNA: TGCAGTGCTAGCCGGGGGAGGTCCACATACAATGAGCAGTTCTTC; CDR3: CSASRGRSTYNEQFF
size: many; V: TRBV20-1; J: TRBJ2-1; D: .; DNA: TGCAGTGCTAGACCCGGAAGTTACAATGAGCAGTTCTTC; CDR3: CSARPGSYNEQFF
size: many; V: TRBV5-1; J: TRBJ2-3; D: TRBD2; DNA: TGCGCCAGCAGCTTTATAGCGGGGCCGTCAGATACGCAGTATTTT; CDR3: CASSFIAGPSDTQYF
size: many; V: TRBV6-2/TRBV6-3; J: TRBJ2-1; D: .; DNA: TGTGCCAGCAGTTACGTGCCGGAGGGAAATGAGCAGTTCTTC; CDR3: CASSYVPEGNEQFF
size: .; V: TRBV11-1; J: TRBJ2-1; D: TRBD2; DNA: TGTGCCAGCAGCGGATATGGGGGGACTAGCGGCCCCCTTGACAATGAGCAGTTCTTC; CDR3: CASSGYGGTSGPLDNEQFF
size: many; V: TRBV12-3/TRBV12-4; J: TRBJ2-1; D: .; DNA: TGTGCCAGCAGTTACCCCGGGGGTGAGCAGTTCTTC; CDR3: CASSYPGGEQFF
size: many; V: TRBV5-6; J: TRBJ2-3; D: .; DNA: TGTGCCAGCAGCTGGAAAACTATTCGCACAGATACGCAGTATTTT; CDR3: CASSWKTIRTDTQYF
size: many; V: TRBV5-5; J: TRBJ1-2; D: .; DNA: TGTGCCAGCAGCATGCGAAGGGGGGAATGGGATGGCTACACCTTC; CDR3: CASSMRRGEWDGYTF
size: many; V: TRBV6-5; J: TRBJ2-7; D: .; DNA: TGTGCCAGCAGTTACTCGAGGTCACATAACTCCTACGAGCAGTACTTC; CDR3: CASSYSRSHNSYEQYF
size: .; V: TRBV4-2; J: TRBJ2-7; D: TRBD2; DNA: TGTGCCAGCAGCCAAGCTACGAGAGGACTAGCCTACGAGGAGTACTTC; CDR3: CASSQATRGLAYEEYF
size: many; V: TRBV20-1; J: TRBJ2-7; D: .; DNA: TGCAGTGCTAGAGGAGAGGGCTACGAGCAGTACTTC; CDR3: CSARGEGYEQYF
size: many; V: TRBV5-1; J: TRBJ2-6; D: .; DNA: TGCGCCAGCAGGCCGGGACCGACATCTGGGGCCAACGTCCTGACTTTC; CDR3: CASRPGPTSGANVLTF
size: .; V: TRBV20-1; J: TRBJ2-5; D: .; DNA: TGCAGTGCTAGGGCTAAGGGGGGCCAGTACTTC; CDR3: CSARAKGGQYF
size: many; V: TRBV12-3/TRBV12-4; J: TRBJ1-1; D: .; DNA: TGTGCCAGCAGACTCCGGACAGTGAACACTGAAGCTTTCTTT; CDR3: CASRLRTVNTEAFF